The 12 T cell receptor beta chains listed next were all sequenced from one sample in a study of Graves' ophthalmopathy and Graves' hyperthyroidism. As the template, RNA transcripts were used to amplify TCR beta CDR3 regions. First-round RT-PCR with HTBI primers preceded a second-round multiplex PCR. TCRdb ran MiXCR on the multiplex PCR reads and lists one entry per CDR3 protein. There are around 1.1 million distinct CDR3 sequences in the sample; less than 45% occur only once, and around 10% lies in the top ten. The sequenced sample consisted of peripheral blood or thyroid tissue (not recorded which). These receptors were collected from an adult man with Graves' hyperthyroidism.

This clonotype appeared many times. The chain carries TRBV10-3 and TRBJ2-3; D might be TRBD2 (5 bases). The V gene lost 3 bases and the J gene lost 3 bases, with 10 bases spanning the gap. The germline V gene encodes CDR1 ENHRY and CDR2 SYGVKD. The CDR3 is 14 amino acids. The CDR3 is CAISDSGKTDTQYF. The CDR3 coding sequence is TGTGCCATCAGTGATTCCGGGAAAACAGATACGCAGTATTTT.

The chain links TRBV10-3 to TRBJ1-1; 7 nucleotides line up with TRBD1. The germline V gene encodes CDR1 ENHRY and CDR2 SYGVKD. The ends lost 8 bases at V and 4 bases at J; junction bases unmatched: 4. This CDR3 is built from 12 residues. Here the CDR3 reads CAIRPGGTEAFF. The CDR3 bases are TGTGCCATCCGGCCAGGGGGCACTGAAGCTTTCTTT.

About this clonotype: A read error may be the cause here, since a much bigger clone is one base away. This chain links TRBV20-1 with TRBJ1-1, with 8 bases identical to TRBD1. CDR3 length equals 12 residues. Trimming removed 3 bases from V and 6 bases from J; junction bases left unmatched: 3. From germline, CDR1 is DFQATT and CDR2 SNEGSKA (reference sequence). DNA of the CDR3: TGCAGTGCTAGTGGGGGACAGGCTGAAGCTTTCTTT. Translated, it gives CSASGGQAEAFF.

The V gene is TRBV5-4, the J gene TRBJ1-3; D is unclear. The CDR3 length is 17 residues. Germline V gene sequence: CDR1 SGHNT, CDR2 YYREEE (reference sequence). The ends were cut back, 4 bases at V and 4 bases at J, with 21 bases in the middle. The CDR3 sequence is CASSQDPLSGSGNTIYF. The CDR3 DNA reads TGTGCCAGCAGCCAAGATCCGTTGTCGGGGTCCGGAAACACCATATATTTT.

The chain has TRBV25-1 and TRBJ2-7, with a weak D call TRBD1 (6 bases). The CDR3 loop spans 11 amino acids. Germline CDR1 reads MGHDK; CDR2 reads SYGVNS. The CDR3 DNA follows: TGTGCGCCGGGACACCCCTACGAGCAGTACTTC. Residues: CAPGHPYEQYF.

This clonotype appeared a few times. The chain has TRBV4-1 and TRBJ1-2, with D perhaps TRBD1 (5 bases). Germline V gene lookup returns CDR1 MGHRA and CDR2 YSYEKL. The V end lost 0 bases, the J end lost 0 bases, and 8 bases lay between the germline ends. The CDR3 has 15 amino acids. CDR3 DNA sequence: TGCGCCAGCAGCCAAGATCAGGGAACTAACTATGGCTACACCTTC. The encoded protein is CASSQDQGTNYGYTF.

This clonotype was recorded many times. The rearrangement joins TRBV2 to TRBJ1-6; tentative D call: TRBD1 (5 bases). This CDR3 spans 13 amino acids. V was clipped by 6 bases and J by 10 bases, with 13 bases between them. The germline V gene has CDR1 SNHLY and CDR2 FYNNEI. DNA of the CDR3: TGTGCCAGCAGGGGGCTTGACAGCTCACCCCTCCACTTT. Translating gives CASRGLDSSPLHF. Complete variable domain (other parts from reference TRBV2 and TRBJ1-6): EPEVTQTPSHQVTQMGQEVILRCVPISNHLYFYWYRQILGQKVEFLVSFYNNEISEKSEIFDDQFSVERPDGSNFTLKIRSTKLEDSAMYFCASRGLDSSPLHFGNGTRLTVT.

The chain recombines TRBV4-1 with TRBJ2-7, with D unclear. The V gene lost 5 bases and the J gene lost 5 bases, with 16 bases spanning the gap. The CDR3 sequence is 14 residues long. The V gene's germline CDR1 is MGHRA and CDR2 YSYEKL. CDR3 in amino acids: CASSSPERVDEQYF. Written as DNA, the CDR3 is TGCGCCAGCAGCTCGCCGGAGAGAGTTGACGAGCAGTACTTC.

There are many counts of this clonotype. This chain uses TRBV7-8 with TRBJ2-7, with 11 bases aligning to TRBD2. The CDR3 is made up of 15 amino acids. Germline V lookup: CDR1 SGHVS, CDR2 FQNEAQ. Trimming cost V 5 bases and J 0 bases; bases outside gene matches: 3. The CDR3 spells CASSVTSGSSYEQYF. The CDR3 coding sequence is TGTGCCAGCAGCGTTACTAGCGGGAGCTCCTACGAGCAGTACTTC.

Notes on this clonotype: A read error may produce the germline difference seen at one junction end. The chain couples TRBV30 to TRBJ1-1; a possible D gene is TRBD1 (5 bases). This CDR3 is built from 14 residues. Germline CDR1 GTSNPN, CDR2 SVGIG (reference sequence). The CDR3 region is CAWAGTQRNTEASF. Here the CDR3 DNA reads TGTGCCTGGGCCGGGACGCAGAGAAACACTGAAGCTTCCTTT. Based on the CDR3 plus reference TRBV30 and TRBJ1-1, the full variable domain is SQTIHQWPATLVQPVGSPLSLECTVEGTSNPNLYWYRQAAGRGLQLLFYSVGIGQISSEVPQNLSASRPQDRQFILSSKKLLLSDSGFYLCAWAGTQRNTEASFGQGTRLTVV.

This clonotype was recorded only once. Germline and junction disagree at one end, which may indicate a read error. V and J are TRBV5-6 and TRBJ2-7, with TRBD1 identical over 7 bases. CDR3 length: 14 residues. CDR1 SGHDT and CDR2 YYEEEE come from the germline V gene. The DNA for the CDR3 is TGTGCCAGCAGCTTGGGGACAGGTCCCTACGAGCATTACTTC. This gives the protein CASSLGTGPYEHYF.

This clonotype was picked up many times. The J gene is TRBJ1-1, the V gene TRBV5-1; D ambiguous. The germline CDR1 and CDR2 sequences are SGHRS and YFSETQ. The CDR3 has 15 residues. Trimming pared 5 bases from V and 0 bases from J, leaving 14 bases between. Here the CDR3 reads CASSWQSLLNTEAFF. The CDR3 bases are TGCGCCAGCAGTTGGCAGAGCCTACTGAACACTGAAGCTTTCTTT.